These T cell receptor beta chains were read from a single sample in a study of T cells in pancreatic ductal adenocarcinoma. Assay: immunoSEQ multiplex PCR; the TCRdb copy retains only in-frame clones and omits some. The repertoire holds over 100,000 clones, with about 95% as singletons. The specimen sequenced was PBMCs. The receptors here all came from a human donor with pancreatic ductal adenocarcinoma. The CDR3 runs from the conserved cysteine through the conserved F or W. A D gene is named only where the DNA matches it firmly. Clone size is stated in some rows and not others, as once, few, many or a class when expanded.

J: TRBJ2-7; size: NA; V: TRBV6-1; D: TRBD1; CDR3: CASSEDRDRDYEQYF; DNA: TGTGCCAGCAGTGAAGACCGGGACAGGGACTACGAGCAGTACTTC
J: TRBJ2-3; size: once; V: TRBV5-5; D: NA; CDR3: CASSLSAASADTQYF; DNA: TGTGCCAGCAGCTTGTCAGCGGCGAGCGCAGATACGCAGTATTTT
J: TRBJ2-1; size: NA; V: TRBV5-4; D: TRBD1; CDR3: CASSPGQVFHEQFF; DNA: TGTGCCAGCAGCCCCGGACAGGTTTTCCATGAGCAGTTCTTC
J: TRBJ2-5; size: NA; V: TRBV25-1; D: NA; CDR3: CASGGFTGGGAAETQYF; DNA: TGTGCCAGCGGTGGGTTCACAGGTGGGGGGGCTGCGGAGACCCAGTACTTC
J: TRBJ2-3; size: NA; V: TRBV7-9; D: TRBD2; CDR3: CASSQPSGSTDTQYF; DNA: TGTGCCAGCAGCCAACCTAGCGGGAGCACAGATACGCAGTATTTT
J: TRBJ2-5; size: NA; V: TRBV7-8; D: TRBD1; CDR3: CASSFRTGQETQYF; DNA: TGTGCCAGCAGCTTCAGGACAGGTCAAGAGACCCAGTACTTC
J: TRBJ2-3; size: NA; V: TRBV28; D: TRBD1; CDR3: CASSQTGLTDTQYF; DNA: TGTGCCAGCAGTCAGACAGGGTTAACAGATACGCAGTATTTT
J: TRBJ2-5; size: once; V: TRBV19; D: TRBD2; CDR3: CASTGAGETQYF; DNA: TGTGCCAGTACGGGAGCGGGGGAGACCCAGTACTTC
J: TRBJ2-7; size: NA; V: TRBV7-9; D: NA; CDR3: CASSRGAEQYF; DNA: TGTGCCAGCAGCCGTGGAGCCGAGCAGTACTTC
J: TRBJ1-5; size: NA; V: TRBV19; D: NA; CDR3: CASSRQGNGQPQHF; DNA: TGTGCCAGTAGTAGGCAGGGAAACGGTCAGCCCCAGCATTTT
J: TRBJ2-1; size: NA; V: TRBV6-5; D: TRBD2; CDR3: CASRVSGVGEQFF; DNA: TGTGCCAGCAGGGTTAGCGGGGTCGGTGAGCAGTTCTTC
J: TRBJ1-2; size: NA; V: TRBV29-1; D: NA; CDR3: CSVEEGRPYGYTF; DNA: TGCAGCGTTGAAGAGGGCCGGCCTTATGGCTACACCTTC
J: TRBJ2-2; size: NA; V: TRBV2; D: TRBD2; CDR3: CASKTSFRNTGELFF; DNA: TGTGCCAGCAAGACTAGCTTCCGCAACACCGGGGAGCTGTTTTTT
J: TRBJ1-1; size: few; V: TRBV5-1; D: NA; CDR3: CASSLQLNTEAFF; DNA: TGCGCCAGCAGCTTACAGCTTAACACTGAAGCTTTCTTT
J: TRBJ1-1; size: NA; V: TRBV10-3; D: NA; CDR3: CAINSQSDTEAFF; DNA: TGTGCCATCAATTCACAGTCTGACACTGAAGCTTTCTTT
J: TRBJ2-5; size: NA; V: TRBV11-2; D: NA; CDR3: CASSLGPDAPGTQYF; DNA: TGTGCCAGCAGCTTAGGCCCCGACGCGCCGGGGACCCAGTACTTC
J: TRBJ2-7; size: once; V: TRBV9; D: TRBD2; CDR3: CASSVGGGETYEQYF; DNA: TGTGCCAGCAGCGTAGGGGGAGGGGAAACCTACGAGCAGTACTTC
J: TRBJ2-7; size: NA; V: TRBV5-5; D: NA; CDR3: CASSQGPRSSYEQYF; DNA: TGTGCCAGCAGCCAGGGTCCCAGGAGCTCCTACGAGCAGTACTTC
J: TRBJ1-1; size: NA; V: TRBV18; D: NA; CDR3: CASSPPPGENTEAFF; DNA: TGTGCCAGCTCACCCCCCCCGGGGGAGAACACTGAAGCTTTCTTT
J: TRBJ2-3; size: NA; V: TRBV7-9; D: TRBD2; CDR3: CASSLASGRDTQYF; DNA: TGTGCCAGCAGCTTAGCCAGCGGGAGGGATACGCAGTATTTT
J: TRBJ1-1; size: NA; V: TRBV28; D: NA; CDR3: CASRGSGTNKAFF; DNA: TGTGCCAGCAGGGGCTCCGGGACAAATAAAGCTTTCTTT
J: TRBJ2-7; size: NA; V: TRBV11-3; D: TRBD1; CDR3: CASSAGGTGEYEQYF; DNA: TGTGCCAGCAGCGCAGGGGGGACAGGGGAATACGAGCAGTACTTC
J: TRBJ2-7; size: NA; V: TRBV9; D: NA; CDR3: CASSPTPQDEQYF; DNA: TGTGCCAGCAGCCCCACCCCCCAGGACGAGCAGTACTTC
J: TRBJ2-1; size: NA; V: TRBV7-9; D: NA; CDR3: CASSPWSGNNEQFF; DNA: TGTGCCAGCAGCCCTTGGTCCGGGAACAATGAGCAGTTCTTC
J: TRBJ2-5; size: NA; V: TRBV27; D: NA; CDR3: CASSSTGTSLLQETQYF; DNA: TGTGCCAGCAGTTCCACCGGGACAAGCTTACTCCAAGAGACCCAGTACTTC
J: TRBJ2-3; size: NA; V: TRBV28; D: NA; CDR3: CASAGPYTDTQYF; DNA: TGTGCCAGTGCGGGACCTTACACAGATACGCAGTATTTT
J: TRBJ2-7; size: NA; V: TRBV30; D: NA; CDR3: CAWSPLIRGYEQYF; DNA: TGTGCCTGGAGCCCGCTGATTCGGGGTTACGAGCAGTACTTC
J: TRBJ2-6; size: once; V: TRBV2; D: NA; CDR3: CASSELPSGANVLTF; DNA: TGTGCCAGCAGTGAACTCCCCTCCGGGGCCAACGTCCTGACTTTC
J: TRBJ2-1; size: NA; V: TRBV5-1; D: TRBD2; CDR3: CASSLTGRSYNEQFF; DNA: TGCGCCAGCAGCTTGACCGGGAGGTCCTACAATGAGCAGTTCTTC
J: TRBJ2-3; size: once; V: TRBV7-3; D: TRBD2; CDR3: CASSLTSGSGTDTQYF; DNA: TGTGCCAGCAGCCTAACTAGCGGGAGTGGCACAGATACGCAGTATTTT
J: TRBJ1-5; size: NA; V: TRBV28; D: NA; CDR3: CASSSPSSGQPQHF; DNA: TGTGCCAGCAGCTCGCCGTCCTCGGGGCAGCCCCAGCATTTT
J: TRBJ1-1; size: NA; V: TRBV18; D: NA; CDR3: CASSLQGETEAFF; DNA: TGTGCCAGCTCACTTCAGGGTGAGACTGAAGCTTTCTTT
J: TRBJ2-1; size: NA; V: TRBV11-2; D: TRBD2; CDR3: CASSQPGGGQFF; DNA: TGTGCCAGCAGCCAACCAGGCGGGGGGCAGTTCTTC
J: TRBJ1-1; size: NA; V: TRBV18; D: NA; CDR3: CASSPRSERGSTEAFF; DNA: TGTGCCAGCTCACCAAGGTCGGAGAGGGGGTCCACTGAAGCTTTCTTT
J: TRBJ2-5; size: NA; V: TRBV5-6; D: TRBD2; CDR3: CASSSQRTSGRVGQETQYF; DNA: TGTGCCAGCAGCTCTCAAAGGACTAGCGGGAGAGTGGGACAAGAGACCCAGTACTTC
J: TRBJ2-7; size: NA; V: TRBV27; D: NA; CDR3: CASILRVSYEQYF; DNA: TGTGCCAGCATCCTGCGGGTCTCCTACGAGCAGTACTTC
J: TRBJ2-1; size: NA; V: TRBV15; D: NA; CDR3: CATSRVARNEQFF; DNA: TGTGCCACCAGCAGAGTGGCTAGGAATGAGCAGTTCTTC
J: TRBJ2-3; size: NA; V: TRBV7-2; D: TRBD2; CDR3: CASSLASPSGSGGTDTQYF; DNA: TGTGCCAGCAGCTTAGCGTCTCCTAGCGGGAGCGGGGGCACAGATACGCAGTATTTT
J: TRBJ2-3; size: once; V: TRBV18; D: NA; CDR3: CASSYRTASTDTQYF; DNA: TGTGCCAGCTCCTATAGGACTGCTAGCACAGATACGCAGTATTTT
J: TRBJ1-5; size: NA; V: TRBV2; D: NA; CDR3: CASSEMTALNNQPQHF; DNA: TGTGCCAGCAGTGAAATGACAGCTTTGAACAATCAGCCCCAGCATTTT
J: TRBJ2-2; size: once; V: TRBV10-3; D: NA; CDR3: CAISVGESNTGELFF; DNA: TGTGCCATCAGCGTCGGGGAATCGAACACCGGGGAGCTGTTTTTT
J: TRBJ2-7; size: once; V: TRBV5-4; D: TRBD1; CDR3: CASSLGRDSSYEQYF; DNA: TGTGCCAGCAGCTTGGGCCGGGACAGCTCTTACGAGCAGTACTTC
J: TRBJ2-4; size: NA; V: TRBV30; D: NA; CDR3: CAWRALCGMKQFSKNIQYF; DNA: TGTGCCTGGAGGGCGCTATGCGGGATGAAACAATTTTCCAAAAACATTCAGTACTTC
J: TRBJ2-3; size: NA; V: TRBV6-6; D: TRBD2; CDR3: CASSYPGLAPDTQYF; DNA: TGTGCCAGCAGTTACCCGGGACTAGCCCCAGATACGCAGTATTTT
J: TRBJ2-5; size: NA; V: TRBV7-6; D: TRBD1; CDR3: CASSPTTGTTETQYF; DNA: TGTGCCAGCAGCCCGACGACAGGGACGACGGAGACCCAGTACTTC
J: TRBJ1-5; size: NA; V: TRBV30; D: NA; CDR3: CACTGTGTPDGPQHF; DNA: TGTGCCTGTACTGGAACCGGGACACCCGACGGGCCCCAGCATTTT
J: TRBJ2-7; size: NA; V: TRBV2; D: NA; CDR3: CASGLQTYEQYF; DNA: TGTGCCAGCGGGTTACAGACCTACGAGCAGTACTTC
J: TRBJ2-2; size: NA; V: TRBV15; D: NA; CDR3: CATRGAPTGELFF; DNA: TGTGCCACCAGGGGGGCCCCCACCGGGGAGCTGTTTTTT
J: TRBJ1-5; size: NA; V: TRBV5-6; D: NA; CDR3: CASSFRAAGANQPQHF; DNA: TGTGCCAGCAGCTTTAGGGCAGCGGGGGCGAATCAGCCCCAGCATTTT
J: TRBJ1-5; size: NA; V: TRBV4-1; D: NA; CDR3: CASSQVGGTNQPQHF; DNA: TGCGCCAGCAGCCAAGTCGGCGGAACTAATCAGCCCCAGCATTTT
J: TRBJ2-5; size: once; V: TRBV2; D: TRBD2; CDR3: CASTSSGWGGETQYF; DNA: TGTGCCAGCACCTCTAGCGGTTGGGGGGGGGAGACCCAGTACTTC
J: TRBJ1-2; size: NA; V: TRBV5-1; D: NA; CDR3: CASSLTVDRTYGYTF; DNA: TGCGCCAGCAGCCTTACTGTAGACAGAACCTATGGCTACACCTTC
J: TRBJ2-3; size: NA; V: TRBV1; D: NA; CDR3: CTSSQDIPDLWIF; DNA: TGCACCAGCAGCCAAGATATACCGGACTTGTGGATTTTT